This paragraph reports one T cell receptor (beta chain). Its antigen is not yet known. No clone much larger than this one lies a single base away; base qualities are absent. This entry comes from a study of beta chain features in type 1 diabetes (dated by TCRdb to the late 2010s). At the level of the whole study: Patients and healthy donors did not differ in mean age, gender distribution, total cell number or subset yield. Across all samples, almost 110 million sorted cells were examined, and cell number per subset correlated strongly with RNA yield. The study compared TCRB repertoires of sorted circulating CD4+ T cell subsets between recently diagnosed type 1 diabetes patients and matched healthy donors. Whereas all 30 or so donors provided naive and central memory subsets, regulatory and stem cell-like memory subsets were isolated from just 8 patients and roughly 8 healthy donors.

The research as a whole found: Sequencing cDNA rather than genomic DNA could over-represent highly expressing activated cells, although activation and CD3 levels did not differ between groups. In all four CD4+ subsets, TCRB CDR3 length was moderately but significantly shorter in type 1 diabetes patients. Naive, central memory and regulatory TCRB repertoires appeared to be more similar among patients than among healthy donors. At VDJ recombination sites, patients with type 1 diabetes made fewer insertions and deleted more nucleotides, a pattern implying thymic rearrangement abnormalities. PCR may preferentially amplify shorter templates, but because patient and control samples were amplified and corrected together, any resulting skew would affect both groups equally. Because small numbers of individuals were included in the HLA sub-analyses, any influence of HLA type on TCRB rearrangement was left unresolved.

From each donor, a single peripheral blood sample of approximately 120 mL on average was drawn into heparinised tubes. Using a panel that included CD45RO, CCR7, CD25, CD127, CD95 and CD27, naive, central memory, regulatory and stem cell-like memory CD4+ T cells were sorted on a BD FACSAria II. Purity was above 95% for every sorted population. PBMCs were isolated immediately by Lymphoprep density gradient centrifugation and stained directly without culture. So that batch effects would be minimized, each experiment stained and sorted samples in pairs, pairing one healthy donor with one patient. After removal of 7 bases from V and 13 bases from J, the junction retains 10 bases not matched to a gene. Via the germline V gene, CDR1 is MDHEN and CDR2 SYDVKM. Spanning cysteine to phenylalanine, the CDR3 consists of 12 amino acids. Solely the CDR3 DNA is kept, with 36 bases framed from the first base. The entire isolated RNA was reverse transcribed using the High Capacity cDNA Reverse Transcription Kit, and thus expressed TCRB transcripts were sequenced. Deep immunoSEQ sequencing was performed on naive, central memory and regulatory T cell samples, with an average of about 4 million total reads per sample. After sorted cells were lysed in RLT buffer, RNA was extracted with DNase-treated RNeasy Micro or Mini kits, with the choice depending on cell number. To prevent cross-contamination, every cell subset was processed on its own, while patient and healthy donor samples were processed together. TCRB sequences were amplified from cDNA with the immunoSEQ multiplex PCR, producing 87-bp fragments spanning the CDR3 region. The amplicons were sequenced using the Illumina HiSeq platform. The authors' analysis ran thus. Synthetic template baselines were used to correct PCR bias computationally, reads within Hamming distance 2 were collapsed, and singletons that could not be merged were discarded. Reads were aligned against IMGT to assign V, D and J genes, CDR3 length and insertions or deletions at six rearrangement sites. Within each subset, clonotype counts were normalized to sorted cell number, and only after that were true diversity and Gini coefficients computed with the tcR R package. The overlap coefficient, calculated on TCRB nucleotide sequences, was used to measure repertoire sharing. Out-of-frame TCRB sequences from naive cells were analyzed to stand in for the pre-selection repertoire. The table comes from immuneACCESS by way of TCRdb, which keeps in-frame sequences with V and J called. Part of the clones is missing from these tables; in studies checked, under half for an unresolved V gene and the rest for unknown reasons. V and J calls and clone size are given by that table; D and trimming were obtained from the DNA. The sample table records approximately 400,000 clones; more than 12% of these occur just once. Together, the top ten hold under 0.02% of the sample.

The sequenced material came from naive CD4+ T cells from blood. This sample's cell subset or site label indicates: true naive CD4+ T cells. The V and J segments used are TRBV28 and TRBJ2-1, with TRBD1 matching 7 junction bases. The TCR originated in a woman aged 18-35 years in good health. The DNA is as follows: TGTGCCAGCACGGTTGACGGGACAGAACAGTTCTTC. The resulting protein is CASTVDGTEQFF.